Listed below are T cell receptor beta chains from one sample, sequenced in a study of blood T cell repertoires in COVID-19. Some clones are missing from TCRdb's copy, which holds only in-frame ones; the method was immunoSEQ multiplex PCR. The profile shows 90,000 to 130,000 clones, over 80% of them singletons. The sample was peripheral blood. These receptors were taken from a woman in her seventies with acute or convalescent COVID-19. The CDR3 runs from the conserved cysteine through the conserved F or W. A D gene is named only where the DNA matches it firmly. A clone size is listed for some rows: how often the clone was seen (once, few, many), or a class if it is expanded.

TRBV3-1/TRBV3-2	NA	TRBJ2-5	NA	CASSQARETQYF	TGTGCCAGCAGCCAAGCCCGAGAGACCCAGTACTTC
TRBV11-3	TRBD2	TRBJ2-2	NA	CASSSGLALGAGELFF	TGTGCCAGCAGCTCCGGACTAGCCCTAGGGGCCGGGGAGCTGTTTTTT
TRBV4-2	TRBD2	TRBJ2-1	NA	CASSQGLAGVNEQFF	TGTGCCAGCAGCCAAGGACTAGCGGGAGTCAATGAGCAGTTCTTC
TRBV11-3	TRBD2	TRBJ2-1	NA	CASSSESGLAGGTEQFF	TGTGCCAGCAGCTCAGAGTCTGGGCTAGCGGGGGGGACTGAGCAGTTCTTC
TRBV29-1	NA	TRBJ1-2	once	CSVGFPGYGYTF	TGCAGCGTTGGATTCCCGGGATATGGCTACACCTTC
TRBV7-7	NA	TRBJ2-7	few	CASSRYAGQFYEQYF	TGTGCCAGCAGCCGATACGCGGGACAGTTCTACGAGCAGTACTTC
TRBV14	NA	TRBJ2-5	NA	CASSQETTGQETQYF	TGTGCCAGCAGCCAAGAAACAACAGGCCAAGAGACCCAGTACTTC
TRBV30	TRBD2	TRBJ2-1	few	CAWTRGVNEQFF	TGTGCCTGGACTCGGGGGGTCAATGAGCAGTTCTTC
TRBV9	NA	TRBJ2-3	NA	CASSPQPGDTQYF	TGTGCCAGCAGCCCCCAGCCGGGAGATACGCAGTATTTT
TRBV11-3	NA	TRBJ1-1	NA	CASSPGQWNTEAFF	TGTGCCAGCAGCCCCGGACAGTGGAACACTGAAGCTTTCTTT
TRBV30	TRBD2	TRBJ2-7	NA	CAWSLGGAYEQYF	TGTGCCTGGAGTCTGGGGGGGGCCTACGAGCAGTACTTC
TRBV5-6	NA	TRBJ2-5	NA	CASSTRQLGGETQYF	TGTGCCAGCAGCACCCGACAGCTTGGTGGGGAGACCCAGTACTTC
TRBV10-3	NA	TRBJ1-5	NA	CAIGLINQPQHF	TGTGCCATAGGACTGATCAATCAGCCCCAGCATTTT
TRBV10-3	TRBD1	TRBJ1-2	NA	CAISDRDREGYGYTF	TGTGCCATCAGTGACCGGGACAGGGAAGGCTATGGCTACACCTTC
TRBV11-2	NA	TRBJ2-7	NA	CASSSGVDSSYYEQYF	TGTGCCAGCAGCTCGGGGGTCGACTCGTCCTACTACGAGCAGTACTTC
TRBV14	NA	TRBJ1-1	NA	CASSQGLRARAFF	TGTGCCAGCAGCCAAGGATTGAGGGCGAGAGCTTTCTTT
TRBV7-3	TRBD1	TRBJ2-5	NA	CASSPGGGRETQYF	TGTGCCAGCAGCCCAGGGGGTGGCAGGGAGACCCAGTACTTC
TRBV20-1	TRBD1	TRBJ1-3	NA	CSASPGTGVGNTIYF	TGCAGTGCGAGTCCCGGGACAGGGGTTGGAAACACCATATATTTT
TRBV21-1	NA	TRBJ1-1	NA	CASSSRKNTEAFF	TGTGCCAGCAGCTCCAGGAAGAACACTGAAGCTTTCTTT
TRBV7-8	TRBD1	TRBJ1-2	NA	CASSPRQGFRGYTF	TGTGCCAGCAGCCCGAGACAGGGGTTTAGGGGCTACACCTTC
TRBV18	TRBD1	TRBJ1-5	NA	CASSPGTGGIIPQHF	TGTGCCAGCTCACCCGGGACAGGGGGGATCATTCCCCAGCATTTT
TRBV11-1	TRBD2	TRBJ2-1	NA	CASSKLLAGGKDEQFF	TGTGCCAGCAGCAAGCTACTAGCGGGAGGTAAAGATGAGCAGTTCTTC
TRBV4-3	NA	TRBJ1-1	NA	CASSQGRGGARNTEAFF	TGCGCCAGCAGCCAAGGGCGAGGCGGGGCGCGGAACACTGAAGCTTTCTTT
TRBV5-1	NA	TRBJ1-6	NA	CASKDIPSSYNSPLHF	TGCGCCAGCAAGGACATTCCGAGCTCCTATAATTCACCCCTCCACTTT
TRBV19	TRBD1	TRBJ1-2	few	CASNDRGYGYTF	TGTGCCAGTAACGACAGGGGCTATGGCTACACCTTC
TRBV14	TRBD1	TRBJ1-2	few	CASSQAGGFYGYTF	TGTGCCAGCAGCCAAGCAGGGGGATTCTATGGCTACACCTTC
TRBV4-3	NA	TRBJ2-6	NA	CASSRDDPQFGSGANVLTF	TGCGCCAGCAGCCGCGACGACCCACAGTTTGGCTCTGGGGCCAACGTCCTGACTTTC
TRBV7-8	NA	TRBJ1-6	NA	CASSLPNGGKNSPLHF	TGTGCCAGCAGCTTACCCAACGGAGGGAAAAATTCACCCCTCCACTTT
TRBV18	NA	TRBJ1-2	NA	CASSPKIGGDYGYTF	TGTGCCAGCTCACCCAAGATCGGCGGGGACTATGGCTACACCTTC
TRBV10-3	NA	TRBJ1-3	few	CAITPGGFSGNTIYF	TGTGCCATCACCCCCGGCGGTTTCTCTGGAAACACCATATATTTT
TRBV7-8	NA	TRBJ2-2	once	CASSYHRDNTGELFF	TGTGCCAGCAGTTACCACAGGGATAACACCGGGGAGCTGTTTTTT
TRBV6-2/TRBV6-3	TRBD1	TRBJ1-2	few	CASSYRGPIYGYTF	TGTGCCAGCAGTTACAGGGGGCCCATCTATGGCTACACCTTC
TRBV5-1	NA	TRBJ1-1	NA	CASRWAGNTEAFF	TGCGCCAGCAGGTGGGCAGGAAACACTGAAGCTTTCTTT
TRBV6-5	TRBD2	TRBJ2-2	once	CASGGLAGGTGELFF	TGTGCCAGCGGGGGGCTAGCGGGAGGTACTGGGGAGCTGTTTTTT
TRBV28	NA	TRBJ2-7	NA	CASSLVPGFSYEQYF	TGTGCCAGCAGTTTGGTCCCCGGGTTCTCCTACGAGCAGTACTTC
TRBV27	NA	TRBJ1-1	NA	CASSLIVGNTEAFF	TGTGCCAGCAGTTTAATTGTCGGGAACACTGAAGCTTTCTTT
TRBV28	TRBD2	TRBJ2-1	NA	CASSYPPGLAVDGAYNEQFF	TGTGCCAGCAGTTATCCCCCGGGACTAGCGGTCGACGGCGCCTACAATGAGCAGTTCTTC
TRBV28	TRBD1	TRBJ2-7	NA	CASSGFSGTGAYEQYF	TGTGCCAGCAGTGGATTTTCCGGGACAGGAGCTTACGAGCAGTACTTC
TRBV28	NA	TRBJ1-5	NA	CASTPPGGRRGNQPQHF	TGTGCCAGCACCCCTCCCGGGGGGCGGAGGGGCAATCAGCCCCAGCATTTT
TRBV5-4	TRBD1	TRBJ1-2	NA	CASSLRQGAAGYTF	TGTGCCAGCAGCCTTCGACAGGGGGCGGCTGGCTACACCTTC
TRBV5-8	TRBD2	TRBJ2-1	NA	CASSLVPGLVQNRYEQFF	TGTGCCAGCAGCTTGGTCCCGGGACTAGTACAGAATCGGTATGAGCAGTTCTTC
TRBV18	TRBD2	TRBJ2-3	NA	CASSPPGTSGADTQYF	TGTGCCAGCTCACCACCCGGGACTAGCGGAGCAGATACGCAGTATTTT
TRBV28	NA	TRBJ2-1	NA	CASSSPRDTHSYNEQFF	TGTGCCAGCAGTAGCCCACGGGACACTCACTCCTACAATGAGCAGTTCTTC
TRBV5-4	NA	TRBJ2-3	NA	CASSTRGFTDTQYF	TGTGCCAGCAGCACCCGGGGGTTCACAGATACGCAGTATTTT
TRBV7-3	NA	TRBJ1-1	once	CASSLLAGNTEAFF	TGTGCCAGCAGCTTATTGGCGGGGAACACTGAAGCTTTCTTT